This passage covers 22 T cell receptor beta chains from one sample sequenced in a study of technical replicates of blood from a handful of donors. TCRdb's copy holds only in-frame clones and misses some; the assay was immunoSEQ multiplex PCR. The sample has about 82,000 clones; just under 95% are singletons. The sequenced sample was T cells isolated from PBMCs. The source is a human donor in good health.

This chain connects TRBV4-2 to TRBJ2-7; 14 nucleotides agree with TRBD2. The V segment lost 4 bases and the J segment 5 bases; nucleotides outside the gene matches: 7. In germline, CDR1 is LGHNA, CDR2 YNFKEQ. The length of the CDR3 is 16 residues. CDR3 amino acids: CASSLGTSGGFNEQYF. Here the CDR3 DNA reads TGTGCCAGCAGCCTGGGGACTAGCGGGGGTTTCAACGAGCAGTACTTC.

V is TRBV19 and J is TRBJ1-5; 9 nucleotides line up with TRBD1. Per germline, CDR1 LNHDA and CDR2 SQIVND (reference sequence). Trimming cost V 6 bases and J 6 bases; bases outside gene matches: 15. This CDR3 contains 17 residues. As DNA, the CDR3 is TGTGCCAGTAGCTATATATCGGGACAGGGTGAAGGTCAGCCCCAGCATTTT. This gives the protein CASSYISGQGEGQPQHF.

This clone has more than one count but fewer than ten. The rearrangement joins TRBV5-4 to TRBJ1-1; the D gene is possibly TRBD1 (6 bases). The CDR3 has 14 amino acids. Germline V gene sequence: CDR1 SGHNT, CDR2 YYREEE (reference sequence). V gave up 3 bases and J gave up 3 bases, with 12 bases separating them. CDR3 protein: CASSSRGTDTEAFF. The CDR3 DNA reads TGTGCCAGCAGCTCCAGGGGTACGGACACTGAAGCTTTCTTT.

This rearrangement joins TRBV6-5 to TRBJ2-2; D is unresolved. Germline CDR1 MNHEY, CDR2 SVGAGI. This CDR3 contains 13 residues. The germline V and J ends were trimmed by 7 bases and 1 base, with 7 bases remaining between them. The CDR3 loop reads CASNPGNTGELFF. Here the CDR3 DNA reads TGTGCCAGCAACCCAGGGAACACCGGGGAGCTGTTTTTT.

The chain combines TRBV9 with TRBJ1-2; 7 positions agree with TRBD1. Germline V gene lookup returns CDR1 SGDLS and CDR2 YYNGEE. V dropped 0 bases and J dropped 0; count of bases not matched to a gene: 5. This CDR3 comprises 16 residues. The CDR3 is CASSVERDSPNYGYTF. The CDR3 DNA reads TGTGCCAGCAGCGTAGAGAGGGACAGCCCTAACTATGGCTACACCTTC.

The chain joins TRBV2 to TRBJ1-1, with TRBD1 as a possible D gene (6 bases). The CDR3 covers 14 residues. Germline CDR1 reads SNHLY; CDR2 reads FYNNEI. V lost 6 bases, J lost 0 bases, and 11 bases lay in between. CDR3 loop: CASRRTGMNTEAFF. The DNA for the CDR3 is TGTGCCAGCAGGAGAACAGGGATGAACACTGAAGCTTTCTTT.

The rearrangement links TRBV27 to TRBJ1-1; D unresolved. The V gene's germline CDR1 is MNHEY and CDR2 SMNVEV (reference sequence). This CDR3 has 13 residues. Trimming pared 8 bases from V and 4 bases from J, leaving 14 bases between. In DNA form, the CDR3 reads TGTGCCAGCTCCGCCCTCGGTGGCACTGAAGCTTTCTTT. It codes for CASSALGGTEAFF.

This rearrangement joins TRBV6-5 to TRBJ2-1; 7 bases are shared with TRBD1. The V gene's germline CDR1 is MNHEY and CDR2 SVGAGI. The CDR3 covers 11 residues. The trim removed 8 bases at V and 9 bases at J, leaving 4 bases unmatched. The CDR3 region has the DNA TGTGCCAGCGGTAGGGGGCTTGAGCAGTTCTTC. Protein sequence: CASGRGLEQFF.

This chain joins TRBV4-1 and TRBJ2-7, with 8 bases that match TRBD2. Germline CDR1 MGHRA, CDR2 YSYEKL. Unmatched junction bases numbered 12, after V lost 2 bases and J lost 9 bases. The CDR3 has 15 amino acids. DNA of the CDR3: TGCGCCAGCAGCCAAAGTCCGGGACTAGTTGTTGGGCAGTACTTC. Translating it yields CASSQSPGLVVGQYF.

The chain recombines TRBV19 with TRBJ2-3, with 10 bases aligning to TRBD2. The ends lost 4 bases at V and 4 bases at J; junction bases unmatched: 11. This CDR3 has 17 residues. Germline V CDR1 and CDR2: LNHDA, SQIVND (reference sequence). CDR3 region: CASSTSGSGSRADTQYF. The CDR3 coding sequence is TGTGCCAGTAGTACTAGCGGGAGTGGGTCGAGGGCAGATACGCAGTATTTT.

The chain joins TRBV6-4 to TRBJ2-3; D unresolved. The V and J ends lost 3 bases and 1 base respectively, with 8 bases between them. The germline V gene encodes CDR1 MRHNA and CDR2 SNTAGT. The CDR3 runs to 14 residues. The CDR3 loop is CASSEALGTDTQYF. CDR3 coding DNA: TGTGCCAGCAGTGAAGCTTTGGGCACAGATACGCAGTATTTT.

The rearrangement joins TRBV11-2 to TRBJ1-2, with D perhaps TRBD1 (6 bases). Looked up from germline, CDR1 is SGHAT and CDR2 is FQNNGV. Trimming shortened V by 1 base and J by 5 bases, and 11 bases separated the two germline ends. The CDR3 runs to 14 residues. Here the CDR3 reads CASSLVWTDYGYTF. The CDR3 bases are TGTGCCAGCAGCTTAGTTTGGACAGATTATGGCTACACCTTC.

This clone was seen just once. V and J are TRBV7-9 and TRBJ1-3; 7 positions match TRBD1. CDR3 size: 18 residues. V was clipped by 5 bases and J by 0 bases; unmatched bases: 13. Germline assignment: CDR1 SEHNR and CDR2 FQNEAQ (reference sequence). The CDR3 DNA sequence: TGTGCCAGCAGCCCCCCCGGCGCAGGGGGGTTCTCTGGAAACACCATATATTTT. This encodes CASSPPGAGGFSGNTIYF.

V gene TRBV7-9 combines with J gene TRBJ1-4; D gene uncertain. Trimming pared 1 base from V and 11 bases from J, leaving 8 bases between. CDR1 and CDR2 from the germline V gene are SEHNR and FQNEAQ (reference sequence). The CDR3 runs to 12 residues. This CDR3 is CASSLDQRKLFF. The DNA for the CDR3 is TGTGCCAGCAGCTTAGATCAGCGGAAACTGTTTTTT.

The J gene is TRBJ2-7, the V gene TRBV4-1, with D perhaps TRBD2 (6 bases). CDR1 is MGHRA, CDR2 YSYEKL, per germline. The CDR3 is made up of 19 amino acids. Between the trimmed V and J ends, which lost 0 bases and 3 bases, there was a span of 24 bases. The CDR3: CASSQDEGVGTFWGYEQYF. The CDR3 DNA follows: TGCGCCAGCAGCCAAGATGAAGGTGTCGGGACTTTCTGGGGCTACGAGCAGTACTTC.

This clone was seen just once. This rearrangement joins TRBV21-1 to TRBJ1-4; the table's D call, TRBD1, has no DNA check behind it. TRBV21-1 is a recognized pseudogene. The CDR3 runs to 15 residues. CDR3 nucleotide sequence: TGTGCCAGCAGCAAGGACAGGACCTACAGCGAAAAACTGTTTTTT. Its protein product is CASSKDRTYSEKLFF.

The rearrangement uses TRBV2 and TRBJ1-2; 7 bases align to TRBD1. The CDR3 consists of 14 residues. V lost 7 bases and J lost 6; bases outside the gene matches: 11. Germline CDR1 reads SNHLY; CDR2 reads FYNNEI. The CDR3 reads CASIRGPRPNGYTF. DNA of the CDR3: TGTGCCAGCATTAGGGGGCCCAGACCAAATGGCTACACCTTC. The whole variable domain, filled in from reference TRBV2 and TRBJ1-2, reads EPEVTQTPSHQVTQMGQEVILRCVPISNHLYFYWYRQILGQKVEFLVSFYNNEISEKSEIFDDQFSVERPDGSNFTLKIRSTKLEDSAMYFCASIRGPRPNGYTFGSGTRLTVV.

The V gene is TRBV7-9, the J gene TRBJ2-7; 9 bases map to TRBD1. The germline CDR1 and CDR2 sequences are SEHNR and FQNEAQ (reference sequence). The CDR3 sequence is 15 residues long. Trimming cost V 1 base and J 6 bases; bases outside gene matches: 7. The CDR3 coding sequence is TGTGCCAGCAGCTTAGGGGGACAGGGAAAGGGCGAGCAGTACTTC. Its translation is CASSLGGQGKGEQYF.

The chain is built from TRBV29-1 and TRBJ2-5; tentative D call: TRBD1 (6 bases). The germline V gene encodes CDR1 SQVTM and CDR2 ANQGSEA. Trimming left V 2 bases short and J 2 bases short, with 21 bases between. CDR3 size: 17 residues. The CDR3 here is CSVEINPTKDRQETQYF. CDR3 coding DNA: TGCAGCGTTGAAATCAACCCAACCAAGGACAGACAAGAGACCCAGTACTTC.

The rearrangement links TRBV29-1 to TRBJ1-2; D is unclear. V lost 6 bases and J lost 2, with 7 bases in between. The length of the CDR3 is 11 residues. CDR1 is SQVTM, CDR2 ANQGSEA, per germline. The CDR3 DNA reads as TGCAGCGTCCGGGGAAACTATGGCTACACCTTC. Its protein is CSVRGNYGYTF.

The chain recombines TRBV5-5 with TRBJ1-1; no definite D call. This CDR3 region has 15 residues. Germline lookup yields CDR1 SGHKS and CDR2 YYEKEE (reference sequence). Trimming stripped 4 bases from V and 1 base from J, with 14 bases between. CDR3 coding DNA: TGTGCCAGCAGCCGCCCGCAGGTCCCGAACACTGAAGCTTTCTTT. Translating gives CASSRPQVPNTEAFF.

This chain joins TRBV5-1 and TRBJ2-1, with D possibly being TRBD2 (5 bases). This CDR3 spans 16 amino acids. V was clipped by 4 bases and J by 1 base, with 15 bases between them. Germline CDR1 reads SGHRS; CDR2 reads YFSETQ. DNA of the CDR3: TGCGCCAGCAGCGTACCAGCATCGGGGTCCTACAATGAGCAGTTCTTC. It specifies CASSVPASGSYNEQFF. Full variable domain (missing parts from reference TRBV5-1 and TRBJ2-1): KAGVTQTPRYLIKTRGQQVTLSCSPISGHRSVSWYQQTPGQGLQFLFEYFSETQRNKGNFPGRFSGRQFSNSRSEMNVSTLELGDSALYLCASSVPASGSYNEQFFGPGTRLTVL.